This T cell receptor (beta chain) appears in the sequencing data of a study of OX40 agonist ivuxolimab in advanced cancers. Study-wide context: Hepatocellular carcinoma, melanoma, renal cell or head and neck cancer occurred in dose-escalation patients.

Clones were sequenced by immunoSEQ multiplex PCR, and TCRdb holds only the in-frame ones, with some missing. Of around 12,000 clones detected, roughly 90% appear once; the ten largest clones hold around 75%. The CDR3 sequence is 15 residues long. Trimming at V came to 8 bases and at J to 4 bases, leaving 11 bases not matched to a gene. CDR1 and CDR2 (germline): LGHNA, YNFKEQ. The genes are TRBV4-2 and TRBJ2-3, with 8 bases that match TRBD2. This specimen was CD4+ or CD8+ T cells sorted from blood, taken in a trial of the OX40 agonist ivuxolimab. The TCR originated in an adult with an advanced solid tumor such as melanoma, head and neck, liver or kidney cancer. The CDR3 sequence is CASGPAGEVADTQYF. DNA for the CDR3: TGTGCCAGCGGACCAGCGGGAGAAGTTGCAGATACGCAGTATTTT.